These 28 T cell receptor beta chains share one sample of origin, sequenced in a study of blood T cells in healthy people across ages. Through a sample-barcoded 5' primer and a J-beta primer mix, a second PCR was run for about 6 to 11 cycles. TCRdb reprocessed the 5' RACE reads via MiXCR and lists one record per CDR3 protein. Here the sample spans about 680,000 distinct CDR3 sequences, around half being singletons. Sequencing was performed on blood. These receptors were collected from an older woman in good health.

This rearrangement joins TRBV28 to TRBJ2-5; 10 bases fit TRBD1. The CDR3 is 16 residues long. From germline, CDR1 is MDHEN and CDR2 SYDVKM. J lost 5 bases, V lost 4 bases, and 10 bases had no gene match. The CDR3 DNA sequence: TGTGCCAGCAGTTGCTCGGGACAGGGGTTCTGCGAGACCCAGTACTTC. Amino acids: CASSCSGQGFCETQYF.

The rearrangement joins TRBV2 to TRBJ2-1; 9 nucleotides align to TRBD2. With V trimmed by 4 bases and J by 12 bases, 7 bases remained unmatched. The CDR3 consists of 13 residues. The germline gives CDR1 SNHLY, CDR2 FYNNEI. CDR3: CASSGGLALTQFF. CDR3 coding DNA: TGTGCCAGCAGTGGCGGACTAGCGCTGACGCAGTTCTTC.

This clonotype has only a few counts. The V gene is TRBV27, the J gene TRBJ2-7, with D tentatively TRBD2 (6 bases). V lost 1 base and J 0 bases, leaving 10 bases between the germline ends. Per germline, CDR1 MNHEY and CDR2 SMNVEV (reference sequence). The CDR3 length is 15 residues. The CDR3 region has the DNA TGTGCCAGCAGTTTATACGGGGGACTCTCCTACGAGCAGTACTTC. This encodes CASSLYGGLSYEQYF.

The chain is built from TRBV7-9 and TRBJ2-6; 12 nucleotides align to TRBD2. There are 17 residues in the CDR3. CDR1 is SEHNR, CDR2 FQNEAQ, per germline (reference sequence). Germline trimming cut 5 bases from V and 4 bases from J; bases unmatched to any gene: 6. CDR3 sequence (DNA): TGTGCCAGCAGCGCCCTAGCGGGAGGGCACGGGGCCAACGTCCTGACTTTC. Its translation is CASSALAGGHGANVLTF. The variable domain in full, with the rest retrieved from reference TRBV7-9 and TRBJ2-6, is DTGVSQNPRHKITKRGQNVTFRCDPISEHNRLYWYRQTLGQGPEFLTYFQNEAQLEKSRLLSDRFSAERPKGSFSTLEIQRTEQGDSAMYLCASSALAGGHGANVLTFGAGSRLTVL.

This chain uses TRBV27 with TRBJ2-2; 8 bases line up with TRBD1. From germline, CDR1 is MNHEY and CDR2 SMNVEV (reference sequence). The CDR3 runs 16 residues. The trim removed 5 bases at V and 5 bases at J, leaving 10 bases unmatched. For the CDR3, the DNA is TGTGCCAGCAGTCCCTTAGGACAGGGAAAAACCGGGGAGCTGTTTTTT. It codes for CASSPLGQGKTGELFF.

CDR3 sequence reads: CASGLVPGQGEAFF. The CDR3 DNA follows: TGTGCTAGTGGTTTGGTCCCGGGACAGGGTGAAGCTTTCTTT. J is TRBJ1-1 and V is TRBV12-5, with 9 nucleotides matching TRBD1. The CDR3 spans 14 residues. V lost 0 bases and J lost 7; bases outside the gene matches: 3. Per the germline V gene, CDR1 is LGHNT and CDR2 is FRNRAP.

This clonotype was seen more than once but under ten times. The chain has TRBV5-4 and TRBJ2-7; 7 positions agree with TRBD2. The CDR3 length is 15 residues. The junction had 6 bases not matched to a gene; V was cut back by 0 bases and J by 3 bases. In germline, CDR1 is SGHNT, CDR2 YYREEE (reference sequence). The CDR3 DNA sequence: TGTGCCAGCAGCTTGGGGGAACTAGCGTACTACGAGCAGTACTTC. Protein: CASSLGELAYYEQYF.

The chain couples TRBV5-5 to TRBJ1-2; TRBD1 aligns across 8 bases. CDR1 and CDR2 from the germline V gene are SGHKS and YYEKEE (reference sequence). V shed 4 bases, J shed 3 bases, and the junction held 8 bases outside the gene matches. The CDR3 runs 15 residues. The CDR3, as DNA: TGTGCCAGCAGCACCCGGACAGGGACAGACTATGGCTACACCTTC. The encoded protein is CASSTRTGTDYGYTF.

The V call is TRBV27, the J call TRBJ2-1; D is unclear. The CDR3 loop spans 14 amino acids. V lost 4 bases and J lost 7, with 14 bases in between. CDR1 and CDR2 (germline): MNHEY, SMNVEV (reference sequence). CDR3 bases: TGTGCCAGCAGTTCCCGGGCCAACTGGAATGAGCAGTTCTTC. It is translated as CASSSRANWNEQFF.

This clonotype was counted at least ten times. The V and J genes are TRBV18 and TRBJ2-5; D possibly matches TRBD1 or TRBD2 (5 bases each). This CDR3 spans 14 amino acids. CDR1 is KGHSH and CDR2 is LQKENI in the germline V gene. The V end was cut by 6 bases, the J end by 8 bases, with 19 bases between. The CDR3 sequence is CASSSGQVGGTQYF. The CDR3 bases are TGTGCCAGCTCCTCGGGGCAGGTCGGAGGAACCCAGTACTTC.

This clonotype showed up just a few times. The chain recombines TRBV6-2 or TRBV6-3 with TRBJ2-6, with TRBD1 identical over 7 bases. The CDR3 is 16 amino acids. Per the germline V gene, CDR1 is MNHEY and CDR2 is SVGEGT. With 7 bases clipped from V and 2 bases from J, the junction kept 8 bases outside the gene matches. The CDR3 DNA sequence: TGTGCCAGCAAAAACCCGACAGGGACTGGGGCCAACGTCCTGACTTTC. It specifies CASKNPTGTGANVLTF.

The chain carries TRBV6-2 or TRBV6-3 and TRBJ2-2; 9 nucleotides line up with TRBD1. V shed 1 base and J 1 base; nucleotides not matched to a gene: 1. This CDR3 is built from 16 residues. Germline lookup yields CDR1 MNHEY and CDR2 SVGEGT. The CDR3 nucleotides are TGTGCCAGCAGTTACTGGGACAGGGTGAACACCGGGGAGCTGTTTTTT. Amino acids: CASSYWDRVNTGELFF.

The CDR3 DNA reads as TGCAGTGTTACCCGGACTAGCGGGACCCATGAGCAGTTCTTC. Translating it yields CSVTRTSGTHEQFF. V usage is TRBV20-1 and J usage is TRBJ2-1, with TRBD2 matching over 12 bases. J lost 8 bases, V lost 7 bases, and 9 bases had no gene match. The CDR3 spans 14 residues. Germline loops: CDR1 DFQATT, CDR2 SNEGSKA (reference sequence).

The rearrangement joins TRBV29-1 to TRBJ2-1; no clear D gene. The J call could be wrong; TRBJ2-7 is a better fit for the DNA end. The germline V gene encodes CDR1 SQVTM and CDR2 ANQGSEA. The CDR3 loop spans 14 amino acids. The CDR3 DNA is TGCAGCGTTCCGAGGCAGAGTATCTACAATGAGCAGTACTTC. Translated: CSVPRQSIYNEQYF.

The rearrangement joins TRBV28 to TRBJ2-4; 10 bases match TRBD2. The J call is in doubt because the DNA end fits TRBJ2-7 better. The CDR3 is 15 residues long. Germline lookup yields CDR1 MDHEN and CDR2 SYDVKM. This CDR3 is CASRLAGILPYEQYF. CDR3 bases: TGTGCCAGCAGACTAGCGGGGATACTCCCCTACGAGCAGTACTTC.

This chain uses TRBV20-1 with TRBJ2-6, with D perhaps matching TRBD1 or TRBD2 (5 bases each). Per the germline V gene, CDR1 is DFQATT and CDR2 is SNEGSKA (reference sequence). V lost 7 bases, J lost 0 bases, and 10 bases lay in between. The CDR3 sequence is 14 residues long. The CDR3 protein is CSVAGASGANVLTF. For the CDR3, the DNA is TGCAGTGTTGCCGGGGCCTCTGGGGCCAACGTCCTGACTTTC.

The chain employs TRBV7-2 and TRBJ2-3, with TRBD2 matching 7 bases. Germline CDR1 SGHTA, CDR2 FQGNSA. CDR3 length equals 16 residues. Trimming at V came to 7 bases and at J to 4 bases, leaving 14 bases not matched to a gene. DNA of the CDR3: TGTGCCAGCACCCCGAAGGGAGGGAGGATGTCAGATACGCAGTATTTT. Translating gives CASTPKGGRMSDTQYF.

The V gene is TRBV7-9, the J gene TRBJ2-7; 10 bases agree with TRBD1. Germline V gives CDR1 SEHNR, CDR2 FQNEAQ (reference sequence). The CDR3 totals 14 residues. Germline trimming cut 5 bases from V and 5 bases from J; bases unmatched to any gene: 6. CDR3 loop: CASSRDRGQDEQYF. CDR3 in DNA: TGTGCCAGCAGCCGGGACAGGGGTCAAGACGAGCAGTACTTC.

In this sample, this clonotype turned up a few times. The chain has TRBV7-2 and TRBJ2-7; D may correspond to TRBD1 or TRBD2 (5 bases each). Trimming took off 4 bases at V and 1 base at J, with 11 bases between the two ends. The CDR3 runs 14 residues. Germline assignment: CDR1 SGHTA and CDR2 FQGNSA. This CDR3 is CASSSTGPSYEQYF. DNA of the CDR3: TGTGCCAGCAGCTCTACGGGACCTTCCTACGAGCAGTACTTC.

This clonotype has only a few counts. The CDR3 nucleotides are TGCAGTGCCAGGAGCACCGGGGAGCTGTTTTTT. Translation: CSARSTGELFF. V usage is TRBV20-1 and J usage is TRBJ2-2, with D uncertain. CDR1 is DFQATT and CDR2 is SNEGSKA in the germline V gene (reference sequence). Trimming pared 6 bases from V and 4 bases from J, leaving 6 bases between. The CDR3 sequence is 11 residues long.

The chain links TRBV19 to TRBJ1-2; D is unresolved. Germline V gene data show CDR1 as LNHDA and CDR2 as SQIVND (reference sequence). CDR3 length: 12 residues. Trimming pared 8 bases from V and 2 bases from J, leaving 9 bases between. The CDR3 is CASFAWNYGYTF. In DNA, the CDR3 is TGTGCCAGTTTTGCTTGGAACTATGGCTACACCTTC.

This clonotype has just a few counts. For the CDR3, the DNA is TGTGCCAGCACACAGGCTACAATGTACAATGAGCAGTTCTTC. As protein: CASTQATMYNEQFF. The chain combines TRBV6-6 with TRBJ2-1; D perhaps matches TRBD1 (5 bases). This CDR3 contains 14 residues. Looked up from germline, CDR1 is MNHNY and CDR2 is SVGAGI (reference sequence). V lost 7 bases, J lost 4 bases, and 14 bases lay in between.

This rearrangement joins TRBV7-2 to TRBJ2-7; TRBD2 matches 11 bases. This CDR3 contains 14 residues. V trimming: 5 bases; J trimming: 5 bases; junction bases outside the gene matches: 5. The V gene's germline CDR1 is SGHTA and CDR2 FQGNSA. Written as DNA, the CDR3 is TGTGCCAGCAGCACTAGCGGGAGTTCCCACGAGCAGTACTTC. This translates into CASSTSGSSHEQYF. The complete variable domain, with remaining parts taken from reference TRBV7-2 and TRBJ2-7, reads GAGVSQSPSNKVTEKGKDVELRCDPISGHTALYWYRQSLGQGLEFLIYFQGNSAPDKSGLPSDRFSAERTGGSVSTLTIQRTQQEDSAVYLCASSTSGSSHEQYFGPGTRLTVT.

The genes are TRBV25-1 and TRBJ2-3, with D unclear. Germline CDR1 reads MGHDK; CDR2 reads SYGVNS. Deletions cut 7 bases from V and 2 bases from J, with 10 bases between. This CDR3 has 13 amino acids. CDR3 DNA: TGTGCCAGCAAAGGGCATAACACAGATACGCAGTATTTT. This sequence encodes CASKGHNTDTQYF.

The V and J genes are TRBV20-1 and TRBJ2-1; tentative D call: TRBD2 (6 bases). The CDR3 is 14 residues long. V was clipped by 4 bases and J by 2 bases, with 12 bases between them. Germline CDR1 is DFQATT and CDR2 is SNEGSKA (reference sequence). CDR3 region: CSAIGRRAYNEQFF. Written as DNA, the CDR3 is TGCAGTGCTATCGGTCGGAGGGCCTACAATGAGCAGTTCTTC.

This chain joins TRBV12-3 or TRBV12-4 and TRBJ2-3, with D possibly TRBD2 on 6 matching bases. V was trimmed by 4 bases and J by 3 bases, leaving 17 bases between them. The CDR3 loop spans 16 amino acids. The CDR3: CASSSSSAGRTDTQYF. The CDR3 DNA reads as TGTGCCAGCAGTTCCTCGTCTGCGGGAAGGACAGATACGCAGTATTTT.

This clonotype appeared a few times. The chain combines TRBV20-1 with TRBJ2-5, with D perhaps TRBD2 (6 bases). This CDR3 spans 17 amino acids. V was clipped by 6 bases and J by 2 bases, with 25 bases between them. Germline lookup yields CDR1 DFQATT and CDR2 SNEGSKA (reference sequence). In DNA, the CDR3 is TGCAGTGCGAGCGAACAAGGGAGTAGCGGATTGCAAGAGACCCAGTACTTC. Encoded protein: CSASEQGSSGLQETQYF.

The table lists this clonotype with a count of one. The rearrangement joins TRBV4-1 to TRBJ2-1, with 13 positions matching TRBD2. Germline V gives CDR1 MGHRA, CDR2 YSYEKL. This CDR3 has 15 residues. The V segment lost 3 bases and the J segment 9 bases; nucleotides outside the gene matches: 5. The CDR3, as DNA: TGCGCCAGCAGCCACCCGGGACTAGCGGGAAGTGAGCAGTTCTTC. It translates to CASSHPGLAGSEQFF.